These 16 T cell receptor beta chains were sequenced from one sample in a study of blood T cells in healthy people across ages. The second PCR ran roughly 6 to 11 cycles with a sample-barcoded 5' primer and J-beta primers. In TCRdb, the 5' RACE reads were re-called with MiXCR into one record per CDR3 protein. The sample has some 1.4 million distinct CDR3 sequences; 40% to 50% are singletons. The sample consisted of blood. These TCRs come from a woman aged 18 to 35 in good health.

The CDR3 nucleotides read TGTGCCAGCGACGAAGACAGCGGCACTGAAGCTTTCTTT. As protein: CASDEDSGTEAFF. V is TRBV7-8 and J is TRBJ1-1; D may be TRBD1 (5 bases). Germline V CDR1 and CDR2: SGHVS, FQNEAQ. The CDR3 contains 13 residues. Trimming left V 8 bases short and J 4 bases short, with 14 bases between.

This sequence joins TRBV30 and TRBJ2-5; D gene ambiguous. The CDR3 covers 14 residues. The V gene lost 0 bases and the J gene lost 1 base, with 9 bases spanning the gap. Germline loops: CDR1 GTSNPN, CDR2 SVGIG (reference sequence). The CDR3 region is CAWSVLGPQETQYF. CDR3 sequence (DNA): TGTGCCTGGAGTGTACTGGGCCCCCAAGAGACCCAGTACTTC.

This clonotype was detected a few times. The chain is built from TRBV27 and TRBJ1-2; 12 bases match TRBD1. This CDR3 is 15 amino acids long. V dropped 5 bases and J dropped 8; count of bases not matched to a gene: 9. Germline V gene data show CDR1 as MNHEY and CDR2 as SMNVEV (reference sequence). CDR3 amino acids: CASSPLGQGAEGYTF. Here the CDR3 DNA reads TGTGCCAGCAGTCCCTTGGGACAGGGGGCGGAAGGCTACACCTTC.

This clonotype was counted a few times. V gene TRBV25-1 combines with J gene TRBJ1-1; D is unclear. The ends were cut back, 4 bases at V and 4 bases at J, with 10 bases in the middle. The CDR3 contains 13 residues. Germline loops: CDR1 MGHDK, CDR2 SYGVNS. The DNA of the CDR3 is TGTGCCAGCAGTGTCCGGGCTGGCACTGAAGCTTTCTTT. Protein: CASSVRAGTEAFF.

This clonotype turned up a few times. CDR3 DNA sequence: TGTGCCAGCAGCTTGCAGGGACAGCTGAACACTGAAGCTTTCTTT. Translating gives CASSLQGQLNTEAFF. The chain combines TRBV7-3 with TRBJ1-1, with 7 bases that match TRBD1. CDR1 is SGHTA and CDR2 is FQGTGA in the germline V gene. This CDR3 is 15 amino acids long. With V trimmed by 3 bases and J by 0 bases, 4 bases remained unmatched.

This clonotype came up a few times. This rearrangement joins TRBV6-2 or TRBV6-3 to TRBJ2-1, with D unresolved. CDR3 size: 16 residues. The V and J ends lost 2 bases and 4 bases respectively, with 15 bases between them. The germline CDR1 and CDR2 sequences are MNHEY and SVGEGT. This CDR3 reads CASSYDPTATYNEQFF. CDR3 nucleotide sequence: TGTGCCAGCAGTTACGATCCCACCGCAACATACAATGAGCAGTTCTTC.

V is TRBV12-3 or TRBV12-4 and J is TRBJ2-1; D is ambiguous. The CDR3 spans 14 residues. Trimming stripped 3 bases from V and 7 bases from J, with 13 bases between. The CDR3 here is CASSLSLSENEQFF. CDR3 sequence (DNA): TGTGCCAGCAGTTTGAGTCTATCGGAAAATGAGCAGTTCTTC.

V is TRBV2 and J is TRBJ1-2; D is possibly TRBD1 (5 bases). V shed 2 bases and J shed 5 bases, with 12 bases lying between them. This CDR3 region has 14 residues. Germline values: CDR1 SNHLY, CDR2 FYNNEI. CDR3 sequence: CASSENVAGYGYTF. The CDR3 nucleotides are TGTGCCAGCAGTGAAAATGTGGCAGGGTATGGCTACACCTTC.

The chain carries TRBV12-3 or TRBV12-4 and TRBJ2-2, with D perhaps assigned TRBD1 or TRBD2 (5 bases each). The CDR3 is 16 amino acids. The ends were cut back, 5 bases at V and 1 base at J, with 14 bases in the middle. The DNA for the CDR3 is TGTGCCAGCAGTCCCACCGGGACGGAGAACACCGGGGAGCTGTTTTTT. It encodes CASSPTGTENTGELFF.

This clonotype occurred a few times. The chain links TRBV29-1 to TRBJ1-3; tentative D call: TRBD1 (6 bases). Germline CDR1 is SQVTM and CDR2 is ANQGSEA. Trimming cost V 2 bases and J 3 bases, with 14 bases left between them. The CDR3 totals 15 residues. The CDR3 protein is CSVEPGPGDGNTIYF. Here the CDR3 DNA reads TGCAGCGTTGAACCCGGGCCAGGGGATGGAAACACCATATATTTT.

The CDR3 spells CASSPGDHEQYF. CDR3 sequence (DNA): TGTGCCAGCAGCCCGGGGGACCACGAGCAGTACTTC. The gene calls are TRBV6-7 and TRBJ2-7, with D maybe TRBD2 (6 bases). TRBV6-7 falls under the ORF class, with uncertain function. This CDR3 is 12 amino acids long. Trimming stripped 6 bases from V and 5 bases from J, with 11 bases between.

The gene calls are TRBV11-1 and TRBJ2-1, with 7 bases identical to TRBD2. Judging by the DNA end, TRBJ2-7 fits better; the J call may be wrong. Germline values: CDR1 SGHAT, CDR2 FQDESV (reference sequence). This CDR3 has 15 amino acids. The CDR3 sequence: CASSRAGLSYNEQYF. Here the CDR3 DNA reads TGTGCCAGCAGCCGGGCGGGACTATCCTACAATGAGCAGTACTTC.

The rearrangement uses TRBV10-3 and TRBJ2-5; D unresolved. TRBJ2-7 matches the DNA end more closely, so the J call is doubtful. Per germline, CDR1 ENHRY and CDR2 SYGVKD. The CDR3 extends over 12 amino acids. The CDR3 is CAISPGIYEQYF. The CDR3 DNA follows: TGTGCCATCAGCCCGGGCATTTACGAGCAGTACTTC.

The chain is built from TRBV5-5 and TRBJ2-1; 9 bases match TRBD2. This CDR3 is 13 amino acids long. Germline assignment: CDR1 SGHKS and CDR2 YYEKEE (reference sequence). The ends lost 4 bases at V and 11 bases at J; junction bases unmatched: 7. The DNA of the CDR3 is TGTGCCAGCAGCCCTATTAGCGGGAGAAAGCAGTTCTTC. This codes for CASSPISGRKQFF.

This chain links TRBV6-6 with TRBJ1-5, with D maybe TRBD1 (5 bases). CDR1 is MNHNY, CDR2 SVGAGI, per germline (reference sequence). The CDR3 covers 15 residues. The germline V and J ends were trimmed by 4 bases and 1 base, with 11 bases remaining between them. For the CDR3, the DNA is TGTGCCAGCAGTTGGGACCCTGTGAGCAATCAGCCCCAGCATTTT. This translates into CASSWDPVSNQPQHF.

The chain uses TRBV27 and TRBJ2-7; TRBD2 matches at 9 bases. This CDR3 comprises 16 residues. The germline gives CDR1 MNHEY, CDR2 SMNVEV (reference sequence). The J segment lost 4 bases and the V segment lost 2 bases, leaving 9 bases of the junction unmatched. The CDR3 here is CASSLMAGGLEYEQYF. CDR3 nucleotide sequence: TGTGCCAGCAGTTTAATGGCGGGGGGGCTCGAGTACGAGCAGTACTTC.